This entry is about one T cell receptor (beta chain). Its antigen remains unknown. Unique molecular identifiers tagged the TCRbeta library. TCRdb itself ran the PCR reads through MiXCR, one entry per CDR3 protein. Of 75,000 to 90,000 distinct CDR3 sequences detected, 11% to 15% appear once; the ten largest clones hold roughly 30%. These data originate in a study of T-cell reconstitution after alpha-beta-depleted transplantation in children. The germline V and J ends were trimmed by 1 base and 6 bases, with 15 bases remaining between them. CDR3 size: 16 residues. The germline CDR1 and CDR2 sequences are LGHDT and YNNKEL (reference sequence). General observations from the study: Several hundred graft clones that had expanded were reportedly the source of alpha-beta T cells about two months after transplant. Hyperexpanded clones declined; after one year, newly produced T cells mostly supplied diversity.

The material sequenced was PBMCs, mostly from graft donor cells, taken 180 days after TCRalphabeta/CD19-depleted stem cell transplant. The chain is built from TRBV3-1 and TRBJ2-2; tentative D call: TRBD2 (6 bases). The receptor was derived from a male patient aged 2 to 10 who had a stem cell transplant for acute lymphoblastic leukemia, so the T cells may come from the graft donor. CDR3 in amino acids: CASSQGRGPRSGELFF. For the CDR3, the DNA is TGTGCCAGCAGCCAAGGGCGGGGACCGAGGTCCGGGGAGCTGTTTTTT.